Listed here are 16 T cell receptor beta chains from one sample, sequenced in a study of blood T cell repertoires in COVID-19. Profiling relied on immunoSEQ multiplex PCR, and the TCRdb table lists in-frame clones only, not all of them. The sample has roughly 200,000 clones; about 81% are singletons. Source material: peripheral blood. The receptor set was obtained from an older woman with COVID-19, enrolled during active disease.

The table lists this clone with a count of one. The chain couples TRBV5-5 to TRBJ1-1; D is unresolved. This CDR3 region has 13 residues. With 1 base removed from V and 0 bases from J, the gap between germline ends came to 4 bases. Germline V gene sequence: CDR1 SGHKS, CDR2 YYEKEE (reference sequence). CDR3 bases: TGTGCCAGCAGCTTGTTCTTGAACACTGAAGCTTTCTTT. The encoded protein is CASSLFLNTEAFF.

The gene calls are TRBV19 and TRBJ1-1, with 10 bases that match TRBD1. Per germline, CDR1 LNHDA and CDR2 SQIVND (reference sequence). The ends lost 5 bases at V and 4 bases at J; junction bases unmatched: 7. This CDR3 contains 15 residues. The CDR3 loop is CASSETGGYSTEAFF. CDR3 DNA: TGTGCCAGTAGTGAGACAGGGGGCTACTCCACTGAAGCTTTCTTT.

The rearrangement links TRBV27 to TRBJ1-4; TRBD1 matches at 7 bases. The CDR3 is 17 amino acids. In germline, CDR1 is MNHEY, CDR2 SMNVEV (reference sequence). After removal of 0 bases from V and 8 bases from J, the junction contained 12 bases not matched to a gene. The CDR3 coding sequence is TGTGCCAGCAGTTTATCGATAACGGGACAGTGGAAAGAAAAACTGTTTTTT. It encodes CASSLSITGQWKEKLFF.

The chain links TRBV19 to TRBJ1-6; no definite D call. The CDR3 has 13 residues. The germline CDR1 and CDR2 sequences are LNHDA and SQIVND (reference sequence). V gave up 7 bases and J gave up 7 bases, with 11 bases separating them. The CDR3 region has the DNA TGTGCCAGTAAGGAACAGCTAAATTCACCCCTCCACTTT. Encoded protein: CASKEQLNSPLHF.

This rearrangement joins TRBV14 to TRBJ2-2; D gene uncertain. The CDR3 loop spans 15 amino acids. CDR1 and CDR2 (germline): SGHDN, FVKESK. Trimming left V 2 bases short and J 3 bases short, with 10 bases between. CDR3 in amino acids: CASSQTQAYTGELFF. The CDR3 DNA follows: TGTGCCAGCAGCCAAACCCAGGCATACACCGGGGAGCTGTTTTTT.

The rearrangement joins TRBV9 to TRBJ1-5; 7 bases agree with TRBD1. The CDR3 consists of 15 residues. CDR1 and CDR2 (germline): SGDLS, YYNGEE. Germline trimming cut 4 bases from V and 0 bases from J; bases unmatched to any gene: 4. The CDR3 protein is CASSPTGLSNQPQHF. DNA of the CDR3: TGTGCCAGCAGCCCGACAGGGCTTAGCAATCAGCCCCAGCATTTT. The variable domain in full, with the rest retrieved from reference TRBV9 and TRBJ1-5, is DSGVTQTPKHLITATGQRVTLRCSPRSGDLSVYWYQQSLDQGLQFLIQYYNGEERAKGNILERFSAQQFPDLHSELNLSSLELGDSALYFCASSPTGLSNQPQHFGDGTRLSIL.

The chain recombines TRBV7-3 with TRBJ1-5; TRBD1 agrees at 8 bases. V shed 2 bases and J 2 bases; nucleotides not matched to a gene: 2. CDR3 size: 15 residues. Looked up from germline, CDR1 is SGHTA and CDR2 is FQGTGA. The DNA of the CDR3 is TGTGCCAGCAGCTTATCAGGGGGCGGCAATCAGCCCCAGCATTTT. This codes for CASSLSGGGNQPQHF.

This chain joins TRBV10-3 and TRBJ1-1; 7 bases are shared with TRBD1. Trimming cost V 4 bases and J 6 bases; bases outside gene matches: 5. Germline lookup yields CDR1 ENHRY and CDR2 SYGVKD. The CDR3 extends over 13 amino acids. CDR3 protein: CAISGQGFAEAFF. For the CDR3, the DNA is TGTGCCATCAGTGGACAGGGATTCGCTGAAGCTTTCTTT.

This clone has only a few counts. The J gene is TRBJ2-1, the V gene TRBV7-9, with 8 bases that match TRBD1. V shed 1 base and J 1 base; nucleotides not matched to a gene: 3. From germline, CDR1 is SEHNR and CDR2 FQNEAQ (reference sequence). The CDR3 is 16 amino acids. CDR3: CASSLVGDRSYNEQFF. As DNA, the CDR3 is TGTGCCAGCAGCTTAGTAGGGGACAGGTCCTACAATGAGCAGTTCTTC. The entire variable domain, with the rest obtained from reference TRBV7-9 and TRBJ2-1, is as follows: DTGVSQNPRHKITKRGQNVTFRCDPISEHNRLYWYRQTLGQGPEFLTYFQNEAQLEKSRLLSDRFSAERPKGSFSTLEIQRTEQGDSAMYLCASSLVGDRSYNEQFFGPGTRLTVL.

V is TRBV2 and J is TRBJ1-6; a weak D match, TRBD1 (6 bases). V was shortened by 6 bases and J by 14 bases, with 14 bases between the two germline ends. The CDR3 is 12 residues long. Germline loops: CDR1 SNHLY, CDR2 FYNNEI. The CDR3 region has the DNA TGTGCCAGCAGGGCAGGGGCGGGAGCCCTCCACTTT. Amino acid sequence: CASRAGAGALHF.

The gene calls are TRBV5-4 and TRBJ2-5; no clear D gene. Germline V lookup: CDR1 SGHNT, CDR2 YYREEE (reference sequence). The V end lost 3 bases, the J end lost 5 bases, and 17 bases lay between the germline ends. The CDR3 is made up of 15 amino acids. This CDR3 is CASSSRLLARETQYF. In DNA, the CDR3 is TGTGCCAGCAGCTCTCGTCTGTTAGCTCGGGAGACCCAGTACTTC. The full variable domain, its missing parts supplied by reference TRBV5-4 and TRBJ2-5, is ETGVTQSPTHLIKTRGQQVTLRCSSQSGHNTVSWYQQALGQGPQFIFQYYREEENGRGNFPPRFSGLQFPNYSSELNVNALELDDSALYLCASSSRLLARETQYFGPGTRLLVL.

The J gene is TRBJ2-1, the V gene TRBV28; D might be TRBD2 (6 bases). The CDR3 is 16 amino acids. With 2 bases removed from V and 2 bases from J, the gap between germline ends came to 13 bases. Germline V lookup: CDR1 MDHEN, CDR2 SYDVKM. CDR3 amino acids: CASSLGGSLTYNEQFF. CDR3 nucleotide sequence: TGTGCCAGCAGTTTAGGGGGGTCCTTGACCTACAATGAGCAGTTCTTC.

The CDR3 here is CASTLLAGSYEQYV. CDR3 coding DNA: TGTGCCAGCACCCTCCTAGCGGGGTCCTACGAGCAGTACGTC. V usage is TRBV6-5 and J usage is TRBJ2-7; 9 positions match TRBD2. This CDR3 is built from 14 residues. The germline V gene encodes CDR1 MNHEY and CDR2 SVGAGI. The V segment lost 7 bases and the J segment 1 base; nucleotides outside the gene matches: 5.

This clone was counted once. This rearrangement joins TRBV3-1 (or the pseudogene TRBV3-2) to TRBJ2-6, with TRBD1 as a possible D gene (5 bases). Germline V gene data show CDR1 as LGHDT and CDR2 as YNNKEL (reference sequence). Trimming shortened V by 2 bases and J by 2 bases, and 16 bases separated the two germline ends. This CDR3 is built from 18 residues. Here the CDR3 reads CASSQPGKPGTGANVLTF. In DNA, the CDR3 is TGTGCCAGCAGCCAACCTGGAAAGCCAGGGACTGGGGCCAACGTCCTGACTTTC.

This clone was observed a few times. This chain links TRBV11-3 with TRBJ2-1, with D possibly matching TRBD1 (5 bases). CDR1 and CDR2 (germline): SGHNT, YENEEA. This CDR3 is 14 amino acids long. Deletions cut 5 bases from V and 4 bases from J, with 12 bases between. The CDR3 region is CASSIQQGYNEQFF. CDR3 nucleotide sequence: TGTGCCAGCAGCATTCAGCAGGGTTACAATGAGCAGTTCTTC.

The chain recombines TRBV6-1 with TRBJ2-5, with no clear D. Germline V gene data show CDR1 as MNHNS and CDR2 as SASEGT. CDR3 length equals 11 residues. V was shortened by 7 bases and J by 5 bases, with 8 bases between the two germline ends. The CDR3 region is CASTTRETQYF. The DNA of the CDR3 is TGTGCCAGCACCACGCGGGAGACCCAGTACTTC.